This T cell receptor (beta chain) emerged from a study of shared clonotypes between healthy human individuals. Notes on the study in general: With a handful of donors compared, around 5.4% of naive CD4 clonotypes were shared.

Deep level was the assay's run setting. When replicate PCRs were run on sorted subsets, they used around 200 ng DNA, about 30,000 T cell genomes. As processed by the authors: Filtering of immunoSEQ junctional sequences could not match full-length read filtering. Libraries were prepared by immunoSEQ multiplex PCR; TCRdb keeps only in-frame clonotypes and omits some of them. V and J calls and clone size are as listed in that table; D and trimming were resolved from the DNA. The sample has about 320,000 clones; roughly 91% are singletons. About this clone itself: Its antigen is currently unknown.

V dropped 3 bases and J dropped 6 bases, with 12 bases sitting between them. From germline, CDR1 is SGDLS and CDR2 YYNGEE. CDR3 length equals 13 residues. The receptor was isolated from a man between 18 and 35 years old in good health. Sequencing used memory CD8+ T cells sorted from blood. The subset was: CD45RO+ cells pooled with CCR7-negative TemRA cells. The chain carries TRBV9 and TRBJ1-1; D unclear. The CDR3 DNA reads as TGTGCCAGCAGCGCCAGTATAACCGCTGAAGCTTTCTTT. Amino acid sequence: CASSASITAEAFF.